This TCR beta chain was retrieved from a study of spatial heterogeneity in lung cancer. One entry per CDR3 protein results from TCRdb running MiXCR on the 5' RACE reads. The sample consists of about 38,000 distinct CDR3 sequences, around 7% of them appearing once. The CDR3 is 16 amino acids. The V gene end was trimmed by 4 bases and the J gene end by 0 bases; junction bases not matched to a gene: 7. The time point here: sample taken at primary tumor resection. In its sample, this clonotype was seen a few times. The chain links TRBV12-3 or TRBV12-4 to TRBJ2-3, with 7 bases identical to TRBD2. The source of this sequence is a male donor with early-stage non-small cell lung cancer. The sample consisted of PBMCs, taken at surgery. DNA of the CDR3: TGTGCCAGCAGTTCCCCTAGCGGTACCAGCACAGATACGCAGTATTTT. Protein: CASSSPSGTSTDTQYF.